Listed below are T cell receptor beta chains from one sample, sequenced in a study of cytomegalovirus exposure and HLA in healthy donors. Produced via immunoSEQ multiplex PCR; TCRdb's table is partial and in-frame only. The sample has 250,000 to 350,000 clones, 70% to 90% seen once; the top ten hold 3.5% to 4.5%. The source material was PBMCs. These receptors all stem from a man aged 35-49 years in good health and CMV-seropositive. CDR3s include the opening cysteine and the closing phenylalanine or tryptophan. D genes are given only for firm matches. Only part of the rows carry a size: once, few, many, or a class if the clone is expanded.

cdr3_aa: CASSVPDRYNEQFF
cdr3_nt: TGTGCCAGCAGTGTGCCCGACAGATACAATGAGCAGTTCTTC
clone_size: NA
v_call: TRBV2
j_call: TRBJ2-1
d_call: NA

cdr3_aa: CASSVVAVEEYF
cdr3_nt: TGTGCCAGCAGTGTGGTCGCGGTCGAAGAGTACTTC
clone_size: NA
v_call: TRBV6-5
j_call: TRBJ2-7
d_call: NA

cdr3_aa: CASSLILLAGGSTDTQYF
cdr3_nt: TGTGCCAGCAGCTTAATACTTCTAGCGGGAGGTAGCACAGATACGCAGTATTTT
clone_size: NA
v_call: TRBV11-2
j_call: TRBJ2-3
d_call: TRBD2

cdr3_aa: CASSIGRGSWEKLFF
cdr3_nt: TGTGCCAGTAGTATTGGCCGGGGATCTTGGGAAAAACTGTTTTTT
clone_size: NA
v_call: TRBV19
j_call: TRBJ1-4
d_call: NA

cdr3_aa: CASSSTGTGLGGYTF
cdr3_nt: TGTGCCAGCAGTTCGACAGGGACAGGGTTGGGTGGCTACACCTTC
clone_size: NA
v_call: TRBV28
j_call: TRBJ1-2
d_call: TRBD1

cdr3_aa: CASSYSRGRADTQYF
cdr3_nt: TGTGCCAGCAGTTACTCAAGGGGGAGGGCGGATACGCAGTATTTT
clone_size: NA
v_call: TRBV6-5
j_call: TRBJ2-3
d_call: NA

cdr3_aa: CASSTRTGGPTEAFF
cdr3_nt: TGTGCCAGTAGTACCCGGACAGGGGGGCCCACTGAAGCTTTCTTT
clone_size: NA
v_call: TRBV19
j_call: TRBJ1-1
d_call: TRBD1

cdr3_aa: CASVKNSNNQPQHF
cdr3_nt: TGTGCCAGCGTTAAAAACAGCAACAATCAGCCCCAGCATTTT
clone_size: NA
v_call: TRBV2
j_call: TRBJ1-5
d_call: NA

cdr3_aa: CASSRNYNEQFF
cdr3_nt: TGCGCCAGCAGCCGTAACTACAATGAGCAGTTCTTC
clone_size: NA
v_call: TRBV5-1
j_call: TRBJ2-1
d_call: NA

cdr3_aa: CASSERYRGYGYTF
cdr3_nt: TGTGCCAGCAGTGAACGGTACAGGGGCTATGGCTACACCTTC
clone_size: NA
v_call: TRBV6-1
j_call: TRBJ1-2
d_call: TRBD1

cdr3_aa: CASSIGAGVTEAFF
cdr3_nt: TGTGCCAGTAGTATAGGGGCGGGGGTGACTGAAGCTTTCTTT
clone_size: NA
v_call: TRBV19
j_call: TRBJ1-1
d_call: NA

cdr3_aa: CASSVVGRGSYNEQFF
cdr3_nt: TGTGCCAGCAGCGTAGTAGGTAGGGGGAGTTACAATGAGCAGTTCTTC
clone_size: NA
v_call: TRBV9
j_call: TRBJ2-1
d_call: NA

cdr3_aa: CASSLEGNTGELFF
cdr3_nt: TGTGCCAGCAGCCTGGAGGGGAACACCGGGGAGCTGTTTTTT
clone_size: NA
v_call: TRBV7-2
j_call: TRBJ2-2
d_call: NA

cdr3_aa: CASSADRGRTEAFF
cdr3_nt: TGTGCCAGCAGTGCGGACAGGGGTAGGACTGAAGCTTTCTTT
clone_size: few
v_call: TRBV6-5
j_call: TRBJ1-1
d_call: TRBD1

cdr3_aa: CASSYGQFLYGYTF
cdr3_nt: TGTGCCAGCAGTTACGGACAGTTTTTATATGGCTACACCTTC
clone_size: NA
v_call: TRBV6-5
j_call: TRBJ1-2
d_call: NA

cdr3_aa: CASSSPSINTEAFF
cdr3_nt: TGTGCCAGCAGCTCCCCTTCTATTAACACTGAAGCTTTCTTT
clone_size: once
v_call: TRBV7-9
j_call: TRBJ1-1
d_call: NA

cdr3_aa: CASSLGLGGARADTQYF
cdr3_nt: TGCGCCAGCAGCTTGGGATTGGGGGGAGCACGGGCAGATACGCAGTATTTT
clone_size: once
v_call: TRBV5-1
j_call: TRBJ2-3
d_call: NA

cdr3_aa: CASSLGTGVQPQHF
cdr3_nt: TGTGCCAGCAGTTTAGGGACAGGGGTTCAGCCCCAGCATTTT
clone_size: NA
v_call: TRBV28
j_call: TRBJ1-5
d_call: TRBD1

cdr3_aa: CASSSRAGQPSYEQYF
cdr3_nt: TGTGCCAGCAGCTCCAGGGCGGGACAGCCATCCTACGAGCAGTACTTC
clone_size: NA
v_call: TRBV13
j_call: TRBJ2-7
d_call: NA

cdr3_aa: CASSLIAGGSTDTQYF
cdr3_nt: TGCGCCAGCAGCTTGATAGCGGGAGGGAGCACAGATACGCAGTATTTT
clone_size: NA
v_call: TRBV5-1
j_call: TRBJ2-3
d_call: TRBD2

cdr3_aa: CASSWPDINQPQHF
cdr3_nt: TGTGCCAGCAGTTGGCCGGACATCAATCAGCCCCAGCATTTT
clone_size: once
v_call: TRBV28
j_call: TRBJ1-5
d_call: NA

cdr3_aa: CASSPGQGYEQYF
cdr3_nt: TGTGCCAGCAGTCCGGGACAGGGATACGAGCAGTACTTC
clone_size: few
v_call: TRBV28
j_call: TRBJ2-7
d_call: TRBD1

cdr3_aa: CASMLGSGRQETQYF
cdr3_nt: TGCGCCAGCATGCTAGGGAGCGGGAGGCAAGAGACCCAGTACTTC
clone_size: few
v_call: TRBV5-1
j_call: TRBJ2-5
d_call: TRBD2

cdr3_aa: CSVELTSGPFNEQFF
cdr3_nt: TGCAGCGTTGAACTGACTAGCGGGCCTTTCAATGAGCAGTTCTTC
clone_size: NA
v_call: TRBV29-1
j_call: TRBJ2-1
d_call: TRBD2

cdr3_aa: CASSQRGLAGESEQYF
cdr3_nt: TGCGCCAGCAGCCAACGAGGACTAGCGGGAGAAAGCGAGCAGTACTTC
clone_size: NA
v_call: TRBV4-1
j_call: TRBJ2-7
d_call: TRBD2

cdr3_aa: CASSAGLAGGPDTDTQYF
cdr3_nt: TGTGCCAGCAGCGCGGGACTAGCGGGAGGACCTGACACAGATACGCAGTATTTT
clone_size: NA
v_call: TRBV5-6
j_call: TRBJ2-3
d_call: TRBD2